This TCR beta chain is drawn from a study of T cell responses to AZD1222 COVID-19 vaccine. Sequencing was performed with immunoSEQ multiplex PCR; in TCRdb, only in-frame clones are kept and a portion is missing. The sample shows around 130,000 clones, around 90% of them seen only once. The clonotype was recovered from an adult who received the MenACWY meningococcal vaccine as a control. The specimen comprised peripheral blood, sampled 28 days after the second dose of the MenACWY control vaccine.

Written as DNA, the CDR3 is TGCGCCAGCAGCTTGGGGTCCACAGCGGGAGTTGCCGAGCAGTACTTC. It codes for CASSLGSTAGVAEQYF. V and J are TRBV5-1 and TRBJ2-7; 8 bases agree with TRBD2. The CDR3 consists of 16 residues. V was clipped by 0 bases and J by 6 bases; unmatched bases: 11. Germline V CDR1 and CDR2: SGHRS, YFSETQ.